This T cell receptor beta chain originates from a study of CD8 T cells in ankylosing spondylitis. Study-level findings and limits: Within ankylosing spondylitis blood, a TCR beta motif made up of fewer than ten highly homologous variants appeared to be characteristic.

This clonotype occurred a few times. Its antigen is still unknown. TCRdb ran MiXCR on the 5' RACE reads and lists one entry per CDR3 protein. The table has a few hundred thousand distinct CDR3 sequences, 9.5% to 15% seen once; the top ten hold about 6.5%. This CDR3 region has 11 residues. Germline assignment: CDR1 DFQATT and CDR2 SNEGSKA (reference sequence). Trimming took off 3 bases at V and 3 bases at J, with 6 bases between the two ends. The chain uses TRBV20-1 and TRBJ2-7; possibly TRBD1 for D (5 bases). The sample taken for sequencing was blood, either unsorted or a sorted T cell fraction (not recorded which). The TCR was taken from a male donor with ankylosing spondylitis. DNA of the CDR3: TGCAGTGCTAGGGACAACTACGAGCAGTACGTC. Its protein product is CSARDNYEQYV.